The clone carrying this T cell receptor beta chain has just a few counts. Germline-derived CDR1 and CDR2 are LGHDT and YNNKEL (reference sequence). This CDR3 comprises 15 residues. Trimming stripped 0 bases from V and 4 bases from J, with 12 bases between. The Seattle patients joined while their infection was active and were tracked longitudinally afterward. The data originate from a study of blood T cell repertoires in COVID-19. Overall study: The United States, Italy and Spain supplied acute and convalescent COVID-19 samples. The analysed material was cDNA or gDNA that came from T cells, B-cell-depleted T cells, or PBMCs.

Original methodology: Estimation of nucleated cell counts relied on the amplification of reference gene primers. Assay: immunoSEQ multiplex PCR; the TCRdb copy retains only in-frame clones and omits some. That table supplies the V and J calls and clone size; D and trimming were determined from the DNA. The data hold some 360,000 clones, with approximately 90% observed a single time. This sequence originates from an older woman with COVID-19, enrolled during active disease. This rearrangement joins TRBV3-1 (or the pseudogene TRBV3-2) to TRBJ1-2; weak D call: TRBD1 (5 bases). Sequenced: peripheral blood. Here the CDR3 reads CASSQDRGTVYGYTF. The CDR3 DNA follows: TGTGCCAGCAGCCAAGACCGAGGGACTGTCTATGGCTACACCTTC.